The table lists the clone carrying this TCR beta chain with a few counts. Its specificity is not known. The germline V gene has CDR1 KGHDR and CDR2 SFDVKD. The V gene end was trimmed by 4 bases and the J gene end by 5 bases; junction bases not matched to a gene: 5. The CDR3 length is 16 residues. The sample originates from a study of T-cell memory formation after mild COVID-19. At the level of the study: TCR clusters showed largely donor specificity.

Study-wide findings and caveats: Later expanders leaned toward CD4+, whereas clones contracting from day 15 to 85 were balanced CD4/CD8. Pre-infection memory held some responding clones, suggesting pre-existing cross-reactive T cells responded. Shrinking CD4+ clones were chiefly CM and EM; CD8+ ones were chiefly EMRA.

One entry per CDR3 protein, called by TCRdb with MiXCR from the 5' RACE reads. The data contain some 320,000 distinct CDR3 sequences, approximately 16% of them singletons. This rearrangement joins TRBV24-1 to TRBJ1-4, with TRBD1 matching 11 bases. Sequencing was carried out using PBMCs or a T cell subset sorted from them (not recorded which). The clonotype originates from a young man who had mild COVID-19 (a few samples of this study predate the infection). Cell type and time point are not known. The CDR3 bases are TGTGCCACCAGTGACCCCGGGACAGGGGGAAATGAAAAACTGTTTTTT. It specifies CATSDPGTGGNEKLFF.